This T cell receptor (beta chain) is from a study of blood T cell repertoires in COVID-19. In the study overall: The origin of the acute and convalescent COVID-19 samples was the United States, Italy and Spain. PBMCs, B-cell-depleted T cells, or T cells were the source of the cDNA or gDNA that made up the material.

In the authors' methods: Amplification from reference gene primers served as the basis for estimated nucleated cell counts. Profiled with immunoSEQ multiplex PCR; TCRdb holds only in-frame clones, not every one. V, J and clone size are taken as reported in that table, and D and trimming were inferred from the DNA itself. This sample has about 33,000 clones, with more than 65% found just once. V was pared by 6 bases and J by 7 bases, with 15 bases between. CDR3 length: 13 residues. CDR1 is MNHEY, CDR2 SVGEGT, per germline. The material sequenced was peripheral blood. The TCR sequence derives from a human donor in a cohort sampled during active COVID-19. This chain connects TRBV6-2 or TRBV6-3 to TRBJ1-2; D not certain. The CDR3: CASSQTEASGYTF. DNA for the CDR3: TGTGCCAGCAGCCAGACGGAGGCTTCTGGCTACACCTTC.